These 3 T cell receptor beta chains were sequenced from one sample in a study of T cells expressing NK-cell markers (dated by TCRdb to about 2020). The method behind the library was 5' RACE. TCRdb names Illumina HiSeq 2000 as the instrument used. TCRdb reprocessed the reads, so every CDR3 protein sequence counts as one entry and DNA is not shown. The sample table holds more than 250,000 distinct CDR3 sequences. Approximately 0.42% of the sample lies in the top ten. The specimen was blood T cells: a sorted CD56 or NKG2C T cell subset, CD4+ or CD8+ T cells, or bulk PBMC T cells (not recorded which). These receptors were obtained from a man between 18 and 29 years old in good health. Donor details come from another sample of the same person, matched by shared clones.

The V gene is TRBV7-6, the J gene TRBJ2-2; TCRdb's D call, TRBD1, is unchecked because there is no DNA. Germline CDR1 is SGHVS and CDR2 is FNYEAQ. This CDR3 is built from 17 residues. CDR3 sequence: CASSSYPGQGSTGELFF.

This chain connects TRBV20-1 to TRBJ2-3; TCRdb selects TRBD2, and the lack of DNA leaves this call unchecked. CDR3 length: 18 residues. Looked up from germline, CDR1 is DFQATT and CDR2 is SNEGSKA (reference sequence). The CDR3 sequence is CSASLGLAGGPWADTQYF.

CDR3 sequence reads: CASSLGGAGYGYTF. The gene calls are TRBV11-2 and TRBJ1-2; no DNA is available, so the TRBD1 call from TCRdb remains unchecked. CDR1 is SGHAT, CDR2 FQNNGV, per germline. CDR3 length: 14 amino acids.